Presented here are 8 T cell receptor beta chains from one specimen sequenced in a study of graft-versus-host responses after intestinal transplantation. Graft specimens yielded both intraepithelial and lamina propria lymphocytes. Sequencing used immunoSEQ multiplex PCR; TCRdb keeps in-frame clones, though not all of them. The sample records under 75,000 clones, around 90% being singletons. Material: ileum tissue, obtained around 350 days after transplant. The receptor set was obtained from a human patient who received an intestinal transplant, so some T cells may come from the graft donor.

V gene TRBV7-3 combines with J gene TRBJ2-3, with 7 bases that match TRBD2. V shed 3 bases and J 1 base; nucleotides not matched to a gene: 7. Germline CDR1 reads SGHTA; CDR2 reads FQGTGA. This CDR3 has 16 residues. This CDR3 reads CASSLAPGLRTDTQYF. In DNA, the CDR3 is TGTGCCAGCAGCTTGGCTCCGGGACTACGCACAGATACGCAGTATTTT.

CDR3 sequence: CASSSGQERPYNSPLHF. The CDR3 DNA is TGCGCCAGCAGCTCCGGACAGGAGAGACCTTATAATTCACCCCTCCACTTT. This chain connects TRBV5-1 to TRBJ1-6; 7 nucleotides align to TRBD1. With V trimmed by 3 bases and J by 4 bases, 10 bases remained unmatched. The CDR3 consists of 17 residues. Germline values: CDR1 SGHRS, CDR2 YFSETQ.

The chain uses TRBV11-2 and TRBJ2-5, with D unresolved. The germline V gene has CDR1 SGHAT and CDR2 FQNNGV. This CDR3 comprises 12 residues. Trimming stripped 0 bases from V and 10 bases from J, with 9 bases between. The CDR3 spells CASSLDRRDQYF. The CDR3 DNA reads TGTGCCAGCAGCTTAGATCGAAGGGACCAGTACTTC.

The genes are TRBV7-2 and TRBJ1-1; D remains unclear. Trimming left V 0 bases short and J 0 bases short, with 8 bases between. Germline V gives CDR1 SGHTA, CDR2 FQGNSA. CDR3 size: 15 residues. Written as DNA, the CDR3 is TGTGCCAGCAGCTTAGCAACTTCGCTGAACACTGAAGCTTTCTTT. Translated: CASSLATSLNTEAFF.

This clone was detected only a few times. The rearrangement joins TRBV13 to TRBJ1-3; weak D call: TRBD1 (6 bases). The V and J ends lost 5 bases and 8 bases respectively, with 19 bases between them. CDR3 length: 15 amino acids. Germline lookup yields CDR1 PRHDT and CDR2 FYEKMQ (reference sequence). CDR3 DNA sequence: TGTGCCAGCAGCCTAACAGGGCTTACTGGGGACACCATATATTTT. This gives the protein CASSLTGLTGDTIYF.

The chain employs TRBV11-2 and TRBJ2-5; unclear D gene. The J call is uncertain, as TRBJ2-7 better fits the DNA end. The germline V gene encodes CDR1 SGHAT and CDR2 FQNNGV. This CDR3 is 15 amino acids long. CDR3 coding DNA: TGTGCCAGCAGCTTAGATGGCCGGGCCGCCTACGAGCAGTACTTC. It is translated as CASSLDGRAAYEQYF.

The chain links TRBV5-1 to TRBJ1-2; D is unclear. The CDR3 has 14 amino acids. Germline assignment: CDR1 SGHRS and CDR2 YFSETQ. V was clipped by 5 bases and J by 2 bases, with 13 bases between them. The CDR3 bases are TGCGCCAGCAGAAATTCACAGACAAACTATGGCTACACCTTC. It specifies CASRNSQTNYGYTF.

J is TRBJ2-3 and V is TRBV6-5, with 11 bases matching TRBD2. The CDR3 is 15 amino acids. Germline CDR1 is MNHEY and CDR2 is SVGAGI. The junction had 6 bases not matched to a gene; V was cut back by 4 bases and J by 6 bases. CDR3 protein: CASSSGLAGRDTQYF. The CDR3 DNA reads TGTGCCAGCAGTTCAGGACTAGCGGGTAGGGATACGCAGTATTTT.